The TCR beta chain under discussion was sequenced for a study of CD8+CD57+ T cells in acquired aplastic anemia. Study-level information: An average of approximately 3.2 ug of DNA was obtained from sorted CD4+ and CD8+ cells. Findings and caveats of the study: Between patients and controls, roughly 29 CD8+ CDR3 sequences were found in common. Statistical testing detected no significant gap in CD8+ Simpson's diversity between patients and controls.

There are 15 residues in the CDR3. CDR1 and CDR2 from the germline V gene are MNHNS and SASEGT. The V and J ends lost 6 bases and 5 bases, in that order; junction bases with no gene match: 6. TCR beta VDJ and CDR3 were profiled, and genomic DNA was the template. MiXCR was run by TCRdb on the reads, yielding one entry per CDR3 protein. Here the sample spans approximately 45,000 distinct CDR3 sequences, around 70% being singletons. This clonotype was seen a handful of times. Its specificity is unknown. This chain joins TRBV6-1 and TRBJ2-1, with 11 bases lining up with TRBD2. The sample was sorted CD4+, CD8+, or CD8+CD57+ T cells (not recorded which) from PBMCs. This TCR came from a human donor in good health, serving as a control. The CDR3 nucleotides read TGTGCCAGCAGCCGAGGGACTAGCGGAGACAATGAGCAGTTCTTC. Translating it yields CASSRGTSGDNEQFF.